These 3 T cell receptor beta chains were sequenced from one sample in a study of blood T cell repertoires in COVID-19. The table came from immunoSEQ multiplex PCR; TCRdb's copy has only in-frame clones and leaves some out. Found here are tens of thousands of clones, about three quarters of them singletons; the top ten hold approximately 5.7%. The material sequenced was peripheral blood. Every receptor here comes from a man over 45 with active or convalescent COVID-19.

The chain is built from TRBV19 and TRBJ1-1; TRBD1 is a possible D gene (6 bases). Germline CDR1 LNHDA, CDR2 SQIVND (reference sequence). Trimming removed 5 bases from V and 7 bases from J, with 17 bases in between. The CDR3 extends over 14 amino acids. CDR3 in DNA: TGTGCCAGTAGTTCCCTGGGAGGGGGGGTTGAAGCTTTCTTT. This translates into CASSSLGGGVEAFF.

This clone is medium-sized in the sample. The rearrangement links TRBV7-9 to TRBJ2-1, with D maybe TRBD2 (5 bases). Germline assignment: CDR1 SEHNR and CDR2 FQNEAQ (reference sequence). This CDR3 has 15 amino acids. The V gene lost 2 bases and the J gene lost 4 bases, with 12 bases spanning the gap. The CDR3 DNA reads TGTGCCAGCAGCTTAAGGACGGAGGAATACAATGAGCAGTTCTTC. The encoded protein is CASSLRTEEYNEQFF.

The rearrangement joins TRBV11-2 to TRBJ2-2; 8 bases agree with TRBD1. The CDR3 runs 16 residues. CDR1 and CDR2 from the germline V gene are SGHAT and FQNNGV. The V segment lost 3 bases and the J segment 2 bases; nucleotides outside the gene matches: 5. DNA of the CDR3: TGTGCCAGCAGCTTTAGGGGACAGGTCAACACCGGGGAGCTGTTTTTT. Amino acids: CASSFRGQVNTGELFF.